This T cell receptor beta chain was captured in a study of blood T cell repertoires in COVID-19. Study-level information: Specimens from acute and convalescent COVID-19 originated in the United States, Italy and Spain. Nucleic acid was either cDNA or gDNA, and it came from T cells, B-cell-depleted T cells, or PBMCs.

The germline V and J ends were trimmed by 1 base and 1 base, with 13 bases remaining between them. This CDR3 contains 16 residues. The germline CDR1 and CDR2 sequences are SEHNR and FQNEAQ (reference sequence). Using immunoSEQ multiplex PCR, the repertoire was profiled, and TCRdb retains in-frame clones only, with some absent. There are fewer than 250,000 clones in the sample; around four fifths occur only once, and roughly 6.4% lies in the top ten. This receptor was identified in a woman aged 60-75 years with active or convalescent COVID-19. Sequences were obtained from peripheral blood. The chain joins TRBV7-9 to TRBJ1-1, with D possibly TRBD1 on 5 matching bases. The CDR3 region has the DNA TGTGCCAGCAGCTTAGAGGTTACAGGACCGAACACTGAAGCTTTCTTT. The encoded protein is CASSLEVTGPNTEAFF.